This T cell receptor (beta chain) was captured by sequencing in a study of cytomegalovirus exposure and HLA in healthy donors. In the study overall: The approximately 610 first-cohort repertoires shared a platform with the 100 to 150 validation repertoires, as reported in a later analysis. Study-wide results and caveats: High specificity and sensitivity for cytomegalovirus status were reported for the classifier.

Per the germline V gene, CDR1 is LNHDA and CDR2 is SQIVND (reference sequence). There are 15 residues in the CDR3. The V end was cut by 5 bases, the J end by 5 bases, with 18 bases between. About this clone itself: Its antigen is not identified.

A roughly 120-subject validation cohort, separate from the 666-subject first cohort, supplied the donors. The protocol was immunoSEQ multiplex PCR, while the TCRdb copy is restricted to in-frame clones and leaves out a portion. The sample includes about 250,000 clones, around 87% of them seen just once. Sequenced input: PBMCs. The chain joins TRBV19 to TRBJ1-1, with D unclear. The sequence derives from a man younger than 35 in good health and CMV-seronegative. CDR3 in amino acids: CASSPTVEILTEAFF. CDR3 DNA: TGTGCCAGTAGTCCTACGGTGGAGATCCTAACTGAAGCTTTCTTT.